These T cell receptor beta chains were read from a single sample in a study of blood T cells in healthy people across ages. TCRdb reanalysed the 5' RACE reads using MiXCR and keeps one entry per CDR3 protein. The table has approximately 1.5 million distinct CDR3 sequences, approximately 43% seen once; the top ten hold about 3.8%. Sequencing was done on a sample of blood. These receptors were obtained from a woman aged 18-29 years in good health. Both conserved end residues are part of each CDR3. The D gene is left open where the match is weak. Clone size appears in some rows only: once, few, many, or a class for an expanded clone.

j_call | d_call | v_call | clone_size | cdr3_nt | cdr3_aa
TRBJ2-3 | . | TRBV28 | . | TGTGCCAGCAGTTTACAGGTCCGCACAGATACGCAGTATTTT | CASSLQVRTDTQYF
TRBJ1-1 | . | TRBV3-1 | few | TGTGCCAGCACCTTGAGGCTCGGGAACACTGAAGCTTTCTTT | CASTLRLGNTEAFF
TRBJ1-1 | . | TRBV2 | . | TGTGCCAGCAAGAGTACGGGACACGATACCACTGAAGCTTTCTTT | CASKSTGHDTTEAFF
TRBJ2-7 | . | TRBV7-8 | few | TGTGCCAGCAGCTTATTATCGGGGCCCTCCTACGAGCAGTACTTC | CASSLLSGPSYEQYF
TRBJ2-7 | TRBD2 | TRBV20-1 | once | TGCAGTGCTAGAGCGGTAAGAGGGATAGCGGGTTCCTACGAGCAGTACTTC | CSARAVRGIAGSYEQYF
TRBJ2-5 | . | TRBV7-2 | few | TGTGCCAGCAGCATCACCAACCAAGAGACCCAGTACTTC | CASSITNQETQYF
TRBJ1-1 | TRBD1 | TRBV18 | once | TGTGCCAGCTGGGGACAGGCGAACACTGAAGCTTTCTTT | CASWGQANTEAFF
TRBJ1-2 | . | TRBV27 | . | TGTGCCAGCAGTTCCATTTCAGCTAACTATGGCTACACCTTC | CASSSISANYGYTF
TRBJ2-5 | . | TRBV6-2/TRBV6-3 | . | TGTGCCAGCAGTACCCGGACAGTTTGGGTGGAGCAGTACTTC | CASSTRTVWVEQYF
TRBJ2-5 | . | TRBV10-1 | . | TGCGCCAGCAGTGAAAGAGCCGGGGAGACCCAGTACTTC | CASSERAGETQYF
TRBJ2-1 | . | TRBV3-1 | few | TGTGCCAGCAGCCAAGATTCGCAGAATGAGCAGTTCTTC | CASSQDSQNEQFF
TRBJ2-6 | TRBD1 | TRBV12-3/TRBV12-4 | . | TGTGTCAGCAGTAGGGGACAGTCGTTTACTGGGGCCAACGTCCTGACTTTC | CVSSRGQSFTGANVLTF
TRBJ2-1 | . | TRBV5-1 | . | TGCGCCAGCAGCTTGGGTACAGGCCAAGAGACCCAGTTCTTC | CASSLGTGQETQFF
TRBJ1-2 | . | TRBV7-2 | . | TGTGCCAGCAGCGCACAGGGATACTATGGCTACACCTTC | CASSAQGYYGYTF
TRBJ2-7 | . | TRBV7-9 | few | TGTGCCAGCAGCCCGGTGTCCTTGGTCTACGAGCAGTACTTC | CASSPVSLVYEQYF
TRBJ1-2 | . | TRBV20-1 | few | TGCAGTGCTAGAGGGGGGGGGAGTTATGGCTACACCTTC | CSARGGGSYGYTF
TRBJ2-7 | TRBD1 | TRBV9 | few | TGTGCCAGCAGTATAACAGGGGGCTCATCCTACGAGCAGTACTTC | CASSITGGSSYEQYF
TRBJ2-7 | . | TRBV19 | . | TGTGCCAGTAGTATAGGGGGGTGGACTGGCTACGAGCAGTACTTC | CASSIGGWTGYEQYF
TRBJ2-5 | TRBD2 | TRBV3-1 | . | TGTGCCAGCAGCTCGACTAGCGGGACGAGGTATGAGCAGTACTTC | CASSSTSGTRYEQYF
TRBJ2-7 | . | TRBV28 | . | TGTGCCAGCAGTTTATTCTGGCTTCGGGGATCCCTGGGTTACGAGCAGTACTTC | CASSLFWLRGSLGYEQYF
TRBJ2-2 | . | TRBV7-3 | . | TGTGCCAGCAGCTTAATAGCGCATTACACCGGGGAGCTGTTTTTT | CASSLIAHYTGELFF
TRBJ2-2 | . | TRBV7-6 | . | TGTGCCAGCAGCACGGACGGTACCGGGGAGCTGTTTTTT | CASSTDGTGELFF
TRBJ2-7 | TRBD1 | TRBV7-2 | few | TGTGCCAGCGCCATAGGGCAGGGGGCTTACGAGCAGTACTTC | CASAIGQGAYEQYF
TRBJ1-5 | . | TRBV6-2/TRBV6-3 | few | TGTGCCAGCAGTTACTCAGGGGGTTGGCAGCCCCAGCATTTT | CASSYSGGWQPQHF
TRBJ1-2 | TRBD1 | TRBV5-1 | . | TGCGCCAGCAGCTTTGACAGGGACGGCTATGGCTACACCTTC | CASSFDRDGYGYTF
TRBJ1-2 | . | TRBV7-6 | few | TGTGCCAGCAGCTTCGCTTGGGGCTATGGCTACACCTTC | CASSFAWGYGYTF
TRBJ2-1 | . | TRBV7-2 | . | TGTGCCTGCAGGATTTCAGGGGGGAATGAGCAGTTCTTC | CACRISGGNEQFF
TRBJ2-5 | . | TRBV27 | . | TGTGCCAGCAGTTTATTTGGGGGGCAAGGGACCCAGTACTTC | CASSLFGGQGTQYF
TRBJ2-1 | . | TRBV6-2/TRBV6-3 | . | TGTGCCAGCAGAGTCGCAGGGGGGGATGAGCAGTTCTTC | CASRVAGGDEQFF
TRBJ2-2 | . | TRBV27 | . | TGTGCCAGCAGTCGGGACACCAACACCGGGGAGCTGTTTTTT | CASSRDTNTGELFF
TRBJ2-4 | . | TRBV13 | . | TGTGCCAGCACCGCCCTCGGGGGAGGTAAAAACATTCAGTACTTC | CASTALGGGKNIQYF
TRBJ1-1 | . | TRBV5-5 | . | TGTGCCAGCAGCTTGAAAGGATACACTGAAGCTTTCTTT | CASSLKGYTEAFF
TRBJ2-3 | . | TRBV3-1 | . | TGTGCCAGCAGCCCTCGCGCGTCAGGAGATACGCAGTATTTT | CASSPRASGDTQYF
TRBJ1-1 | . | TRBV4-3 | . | TGCGCCAGCAGCCAAGATTGGCCAGCGAACACTGAAGCTTTCTTT | CASSQDWPANTEAFF
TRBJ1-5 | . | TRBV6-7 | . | TGTGCCAGCAGCCTGTGGTGGAGGCTAAATCAGCCCCAGCATTTT | CASSLWWRLNQPQHF
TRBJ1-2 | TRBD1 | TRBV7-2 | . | TGTGCCAGCAGCTTACAGTTGTGGGACAGGGGTGTAAACTATGGCTACACCTTC | CASSLQLWDRGVNYGYTF
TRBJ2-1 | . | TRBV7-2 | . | TGTGCCAGCAACACGGACCGTCAGGCCTACGAGCAGTTCTTC | CASNTDRQAYEQFF
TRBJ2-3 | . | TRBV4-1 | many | TGCGCCAGCAGCCCGAGACAGGTTGCAGATACGCAGTATTTT | CASSPRQVADTQYF
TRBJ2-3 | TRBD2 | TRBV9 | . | TGTGCCAGCAGCGTAACCGGGACTACCCAATTCACAGATACGCAGTATTTT | CASSVTGTTQFTDTQYF
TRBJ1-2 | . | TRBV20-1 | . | TGCAGTGCCCGCCCAGCGAGGGAGTATGGCTACACCTTC | CSARPAREYGYTF
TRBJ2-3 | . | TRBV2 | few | TGTGCCAGCAGTGAAGTCAGGCCTGCAACAGATACGCAGTATTTT | CASSEVRPATDTQYF
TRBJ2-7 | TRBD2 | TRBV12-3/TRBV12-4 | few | TGTGCCAGCAGTTTGGCGGGAGTAAAGTACGAGCAGTACTTC | CASSLAGVKYEQYF
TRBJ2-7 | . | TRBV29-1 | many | TGCAGCGCCAGGACAGCGCCCTACGAGCAGTACTTC | CSARTAPYEQYF
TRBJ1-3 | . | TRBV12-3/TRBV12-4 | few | TGTGCCAGCAGTTTAGGTGGTCCCACGGGAAACACCATATATTTT | CASSLGGPTGNTIYF
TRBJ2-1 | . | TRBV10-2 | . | TGCGCCAGCAGTGACCTGGAAGTGGGACTCTACAGTGAGCAGTTCTTC | CASSDLEVGLYSEQFF
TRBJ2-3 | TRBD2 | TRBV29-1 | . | TGCAGCGTCCCCATGGGCACTAGCGGGGCTAGCGCAGATACGCAGTATTTT | CSVPMGTSGASADTQYF
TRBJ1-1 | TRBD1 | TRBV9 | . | TGTGCCAGCACCCCGGTTCCGACGACAGGGGGAAACACTGAAGCTTTCTTT | CASTPVPTTGGNTEAFF
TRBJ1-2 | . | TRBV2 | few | TGTGCCAGCAGTGGTGAGGGGACCTATGGCTACACCTTC | CASSGEGTYGYTF
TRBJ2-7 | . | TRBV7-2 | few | TGTGCCAGCAGCTTTTCCCGATACGAGCAGTACTTC | CASSFSRYEQYF
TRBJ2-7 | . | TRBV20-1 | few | TGCAGTGCTAGAGATATAGGGAGAGGCTACGAGCAGTACTTC | CSARDIGRGYEQYF
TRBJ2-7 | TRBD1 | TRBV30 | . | TGTGCCTGGAGTCCCACGACAGGGGGCATGAACGAGCAGTACTTC | CAWSPTTGGMNEQYF
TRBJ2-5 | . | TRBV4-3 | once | TGCGCCAGCAGCCAGCACGGAGGGCCATCAAGAGAGCAGTACTTC | CASSQHGGPSREQYF
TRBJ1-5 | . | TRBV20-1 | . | TGCAGTGCTAGGTCGGACAAGGGGGGGCAGCCCCAGCATTTT | CSARSDKGGQPQHF
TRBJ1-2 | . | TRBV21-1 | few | TGTGCCAGCAGCAATCAGTGGGATGGCTACACCTTC | CASSNQWDGYTF
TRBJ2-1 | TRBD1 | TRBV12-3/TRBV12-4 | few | TGTGCCAGCAGTTTACGGGACAGAATAGTAAGCTCCTACAATGAGCAGTTCTTC | CASSLRDRIVSSYNEQFF